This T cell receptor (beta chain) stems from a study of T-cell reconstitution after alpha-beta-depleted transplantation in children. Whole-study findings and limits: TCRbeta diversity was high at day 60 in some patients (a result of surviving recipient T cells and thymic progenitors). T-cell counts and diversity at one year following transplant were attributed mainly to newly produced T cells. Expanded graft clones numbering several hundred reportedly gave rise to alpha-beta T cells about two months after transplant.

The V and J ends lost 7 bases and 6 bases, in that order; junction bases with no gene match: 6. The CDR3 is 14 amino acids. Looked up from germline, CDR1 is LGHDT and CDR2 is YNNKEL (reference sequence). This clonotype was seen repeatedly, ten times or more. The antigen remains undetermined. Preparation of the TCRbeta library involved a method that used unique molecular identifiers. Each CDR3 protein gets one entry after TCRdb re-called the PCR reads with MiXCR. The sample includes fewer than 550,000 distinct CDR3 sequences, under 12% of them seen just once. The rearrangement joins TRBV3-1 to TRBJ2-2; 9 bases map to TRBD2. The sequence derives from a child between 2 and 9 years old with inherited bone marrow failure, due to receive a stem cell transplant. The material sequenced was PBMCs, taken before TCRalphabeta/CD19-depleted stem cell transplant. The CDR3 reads CASTILAGSGELFF. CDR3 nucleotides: TGTGCCAGCACCATCCTAGCGGGATCCGGGGAGCTGTTTTTT.